The sequence of this T cell receptor (beta chain) was determined in a study of T-cell memory formation after mild COVID-19. About the study: Each donor largely had its own TCR clusters.

TCRdb called the 5' RACE reads again in MiXCR, with one record for every CDR3 protein. The table lists about 610,000 distinct CDR3 sequences, 15% to 20% of them singletons. Deletions cut 1 base from V and 3 bases from J, with 11 bases between. CDR3 length equals 15 residues. The TCR comes from an adult woman who had mild COVID-19 (a few samples of this study predate the infection). Cell type and time point are not known. Source material: PBMCs or a T cell subset sorted from them (not recorded which). This sequence joins TRBV12-3 or TRBV12-4 and TRBJ2-3; D is unresolved. In DNA, the CDR3 is TGTGCCAGCAGTTTAGGGTCCTATGGGACAGATACGCAGTATTTT. This gives the protein CASSLGSYGTDTQYF.